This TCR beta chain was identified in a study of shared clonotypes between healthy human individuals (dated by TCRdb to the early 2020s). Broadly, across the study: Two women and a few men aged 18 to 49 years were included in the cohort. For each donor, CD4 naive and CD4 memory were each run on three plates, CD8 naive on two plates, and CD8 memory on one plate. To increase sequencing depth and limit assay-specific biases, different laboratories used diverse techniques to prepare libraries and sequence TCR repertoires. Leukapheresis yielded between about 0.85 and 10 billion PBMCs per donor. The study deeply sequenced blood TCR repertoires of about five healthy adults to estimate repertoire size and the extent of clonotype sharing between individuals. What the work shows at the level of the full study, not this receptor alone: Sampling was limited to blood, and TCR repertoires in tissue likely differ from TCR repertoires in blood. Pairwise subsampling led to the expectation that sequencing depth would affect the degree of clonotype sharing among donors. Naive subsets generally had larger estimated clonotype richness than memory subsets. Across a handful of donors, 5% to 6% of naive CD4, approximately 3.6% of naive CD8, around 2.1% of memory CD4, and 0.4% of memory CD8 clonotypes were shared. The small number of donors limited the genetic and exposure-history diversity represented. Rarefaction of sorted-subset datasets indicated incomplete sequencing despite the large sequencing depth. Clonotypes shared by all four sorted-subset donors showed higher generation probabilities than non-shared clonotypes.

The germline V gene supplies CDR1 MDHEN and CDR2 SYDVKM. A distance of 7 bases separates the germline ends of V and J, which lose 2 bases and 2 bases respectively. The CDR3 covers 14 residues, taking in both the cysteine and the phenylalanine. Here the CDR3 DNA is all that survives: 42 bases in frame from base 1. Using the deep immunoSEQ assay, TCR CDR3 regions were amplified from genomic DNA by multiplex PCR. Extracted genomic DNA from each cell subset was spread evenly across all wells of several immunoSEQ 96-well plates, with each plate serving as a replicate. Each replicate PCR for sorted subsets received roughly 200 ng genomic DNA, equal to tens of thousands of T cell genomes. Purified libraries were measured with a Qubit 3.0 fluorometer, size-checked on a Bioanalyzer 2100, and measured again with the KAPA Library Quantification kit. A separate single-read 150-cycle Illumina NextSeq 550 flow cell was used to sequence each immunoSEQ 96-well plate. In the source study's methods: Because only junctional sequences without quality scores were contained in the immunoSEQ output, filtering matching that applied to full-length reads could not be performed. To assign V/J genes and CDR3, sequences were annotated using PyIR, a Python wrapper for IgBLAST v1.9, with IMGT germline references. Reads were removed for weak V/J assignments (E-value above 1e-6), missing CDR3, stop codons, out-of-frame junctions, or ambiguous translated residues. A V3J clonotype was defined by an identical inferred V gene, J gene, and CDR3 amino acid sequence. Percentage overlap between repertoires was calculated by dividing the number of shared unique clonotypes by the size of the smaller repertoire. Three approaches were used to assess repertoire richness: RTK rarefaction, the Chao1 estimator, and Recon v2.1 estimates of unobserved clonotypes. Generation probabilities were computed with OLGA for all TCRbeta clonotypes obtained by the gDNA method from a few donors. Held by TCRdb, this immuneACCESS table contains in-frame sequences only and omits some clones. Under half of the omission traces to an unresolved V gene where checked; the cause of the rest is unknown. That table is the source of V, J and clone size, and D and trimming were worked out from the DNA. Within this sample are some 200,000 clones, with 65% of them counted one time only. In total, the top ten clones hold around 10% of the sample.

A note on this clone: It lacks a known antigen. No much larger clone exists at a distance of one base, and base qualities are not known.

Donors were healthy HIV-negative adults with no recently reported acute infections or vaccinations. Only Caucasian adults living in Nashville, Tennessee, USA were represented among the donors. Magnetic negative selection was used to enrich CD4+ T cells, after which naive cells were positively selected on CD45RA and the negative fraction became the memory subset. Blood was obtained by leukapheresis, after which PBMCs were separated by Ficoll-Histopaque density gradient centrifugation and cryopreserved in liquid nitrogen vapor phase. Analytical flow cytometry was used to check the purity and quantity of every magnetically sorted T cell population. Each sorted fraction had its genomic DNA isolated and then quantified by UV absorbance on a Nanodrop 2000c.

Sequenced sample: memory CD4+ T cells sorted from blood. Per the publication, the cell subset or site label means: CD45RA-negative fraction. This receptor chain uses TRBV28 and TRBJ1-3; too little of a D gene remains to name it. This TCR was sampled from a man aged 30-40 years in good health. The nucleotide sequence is TGTGCCAGCAGTTTACAGGCGGCTGGAAACACCATATATTTT. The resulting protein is CASSLQAAGNTIYF.